This TCR beta chain is from a study of blood T cell repertoires in COVID-19. There are 13 residues in the CDR3. Germline V gene data show CDR1 as MNHEY and CDR2 as SVGAGI. Trimming took off 10 bases at V and 0 bases at J, with 10 bases between the two ends. How the authors handled the data: Estimates of nucleated cell counts were drawn from the amplification of reference gene primers. Sequencing was performed with immunoSEQ multiplex PCR; in TCRdb, only in-frame clones are kept and a portion is missing. V, J and clone size were drawn from that table, and D and trimming were deduced from the DNA. This sample has some 45,000 clones; less than 90% occur once, and the top ten carry just over 9%.

Sample: peripheral blood. The source of this sequence is a human donor in a cohort sampled during active COVID-19. The chain combines TRBV6-5 with TRBJ1-3; D is perhaps TRBD1 (5 bases). The CDR3: CAKPDNSGNTIYF. CDR3 bases: TGTGCCAAACCGGACAACTCTGGAAACACCATATATTTT.